The 20 T cell receptor beta chains listed next were all sequenced from one sample in a study of blood T cell repertoires in COVID-19. Clones were sequenced by immunoSEQ multiplex PCR, and TCRdb holds only the in-frame ones, with some missing. The data hold about 29,000 clones, with approximately 84% observed a single time. Sequencing was done on a sample of peripheral blood. The receptors were sampled from an elderly man with active COVID-19.

The chain recombines TRBV19 with TRBJ2-5; possible D gene TRBD2, 6 bases. Germline V gene data show CDR1 as LNHDA and CDR2 as SQIVND (reference sequence). Trimming stripped 4 bases from V and 5 bases from J, with 17 bases between. The CDR3 totals 15 residues. The CDR3 DNA follows: TGTGCCAGTAGTAGAGACAGCGGGCCCAGGGAGACCCAGTACTTC. Protein product: CASSRDSGPRETQYF. The whole variable domain, remainder taken from reference TRBV19 and TRBJ2-5, is DGGITQSPKYLFRKEGQNVTLSCEQNLNHDAMYWYRQDPGQGLRLIYYSQIVNDFQKGDIAEGYSVSREKKESFPLTVTSAQKNPTAFYLCASSRDSGPRETQYFGPGTRLLVL.

The genes are TRBV25-1 and TRBJ2-3, with a weak D call TRBD2 (5 bases). There are 16 residues in the CDR3. CDR1 MGHDK and CDR2 SYGVNS come from the germline V gene. Trimming shortened V by 7 bases and J by 2 bases, and 19 bases separated the two germline ends. The chain's CDR3 is CASTRAGPGITDTQYF. CDR3 sequence (DNA): TGTGCCAGCACAAGAGCTGGGCCGGGGATCACAGATACGCAGTATTTT.

This clone was found once. This chain connects TRBV6-5 to TRBJ1-6; 8 bases are shared with TRBD1. CDR3 length: 15 amino acids. Losses at the gene ends were 9 bases for V and 14 bases for J; bases not matched to a gene: 18. The germline gives CDR1 MNHEY, CDR2 SVGAGI. The DNA for the CDR3 is TGTGCCAGTAAGACAACCGGGACAGGACCTTTGGCCCTCCACTTT. Protein: CASKTTGTGPLALHF.

This chain uses TRBV14 with TRBJ2-7; D is possibly TRBD2 (5 bases). V lost 4 bases, J lost 4 bases, and 14 bases lay in between. Germline lookup yields CDR1 SGHDN and CDR2 FVKESK. CDR3 size: 14 residues. The CDR3 is CASSLFSGFYEQYF. The CDR3 DNA reads TGTGCCAGCAGCCTTTTCTCGGGGTTTTACGAGCAGTACTTC. Together with reference TRBV14 and TRBJ2-7, the CDR3 gives the full variable domain: EAGVTQFPSHSVIEKGQTVTLRCDPISGHDNLYWYRRVMGKEIKFLLHFVKESKQDESGMPNNRFLAERTGGTYSTLKVQPAELEDSGVYFCASSLFSGFYEQYFGPGTRLTVT.

By share, this clone counts as medium-sized. This sequence joins TRBV5-8 and TRBJ1-2; 7 nucleotides match TRBD1. The trim removed 4 bases at V and 7 bases at J, leaving 10 bases unmatched. The V gene's germline CDR1 is SGHTS and CDR2 YDEGEE. The CDR3 extends over 14 amino acids. The CDR3 spells CASSTTDRSSGYTF. The CDR3 region has the DNA TGTGCCAGCAGCACCACGGACAGGAGCAGTGGCTACACCTTC.

This rearrangement joins TRBV3-1 (or the pseudogene TRBV3-2) to TRBJ2-3; possibly TRBD1 for D (5 bases). The CDR3 sequence is 17 residues long. The V end was cut by 0 bases, the J end by 1 base, with 14 bases between. Germline V gives CDR1 LGHDT, CDR2 YNNKEL (reference sequence). CDR3 region: CASSQDVRAQGTDTQYF. CDR3 bases: TGTGCCAGCAGCCAAGATGTGCGTGCACAGGGCACAGATACGCAGTATTTT.

This clone was detected once. This chain links TRBV7-9 with TRBJ2-5; 9 nucleotides agree with TRBD1. The CDR3 length is 17 residues. V lost 5 bases and J lost 5; bases outside the gene matches: 15. Per the germline V gene, CDR1 is SEHNR and CDR2 is FQNEAQ (reference sequence). The DNA of the CDR3 is TGTGCCAGCAGCCGGTCCCCTATATACAGGGGGCATGAGACCCAGTACTTC. Its translation: CASSRSPIYRGHETQYF.

The gene calls are TRBV12-3 or TRBV12-4 and TRBJ2-7, with D hard to call. The CDR3 loop spans 13 amino acids. The V end was cut by 5 bases, the J end by 2 bases, with 10 bases between. CDR3 loop: CASSRRRAYEQYF. The CDR3 DNA follows: TGTGCCAGCAGTCGCCGACGGGCCTACGAGCAGTACTTC.

This sequence joins TRBV3-1 (or the pseudogene TRBV3-2) and TRBJ2-7; 11 bases are shared with TRBD2. Trimming at V came to 4 bases and at J to 0 bases, leaving 2 bases not matched to a gene. Per germline, CDR1 LGHDT and CDR2 YNNKEL (reference sequence). The length of the CDR3 is 15 residues. The CDR3 DNA sequence: TGTGCCAGCAGCCCGACTAGCGGGGCCTCCTACGAGCAGTACTTC. The encoded protein is CASSPTSGASYEQYF.

The chain employs TRBV6-5 and TRBJ1-6; 7 nucleotides line up with TRBD1. CDR3 length equals 13 residues. The germline V gene encodes CDR1 MNHEY and CDR2 SVGAGI. V was clipped by 7 bases and J by 7 bases; unmatched bases: 4. CDR3 region: CASNRQGNSPLHF. CDR3 nucleotide sequence: TGTGCCAGCAATCGACAGGGCAATTCACCCCTCCACTTT.

This clone has a single count. The V gene is TRBV5-6, the J gene TRBJ1-5, with D tentatively TRBD1 (6 bases). Trimming stripped 5 bases from V and 3 bases from J, with 18 bases between. This CDR3 region has 16 residues. Germline V gene data show CDR1 as SGHDT and CDR2 as YYEEEE. CDR3 sequence reads: CASSSVGAGDNQPQHF. CDR3 DNA: TGTGCCAGCAGTTCGGTGGGGGCAGGGGACAATCAGCCCCAGCATTTT.

The J gene is TRBJ2-1, the V gene TRBV19; 10 nucleotides agree with TRBD2. This CDR3 is built from 17 residues. Per the germline V gene, CDR1 is LNHDA and CDR2 is SQIVND (reference sequence). The V gene end was trimmed by 3 bases and the J gene end by 4 bases; junction bases not matched to a gene: 9. The CDR3 region is CASSIGASGGAYNEQFF. The DNA for the CDR3 is TGTGCCAGTAGTATCGGGGCTAGCGGGGGTGCATACAATGAGCAGTTCTTC.

This chain links TRBV4-1 with TRBJ1-5, with TRBD1 matching over 10 bases. Germline lookup yields CDR1 MGHRA and CDR2 YSYEKL. The V gene end was trimmed by 0 bases and the J gene end by 7 bases; junction bases not matched to a gene: 3. The CDR3 consists of 15 residues. The CDR3 nucleotides are TGCGCCAGCAGCCAAGATAGACAGGGGGCGCAGCCCCAGCATTTT. Protein product: CASSQDRQGAQPQHF.

The chain employs TRBV29-1 and TRBJ1-5; 7 bases match TRBD1. CDR3 length: 14 amino acids. The ends lost 4 bases at V and 4 bases at J; junction bases unmatched: 7. Germline V CDR1 and CDR2: SQVTM, ANQGSEA. CDR3 sequence reads: CSVAPGQPNQPQHF. The CDR3 DNA follows: TGCAGCGTTGCGCCGGGACAGCCAAATCAGCCCCAGCATTTT.

V is TRBV18 and J is TRBJ2-1, with 9 positions matching TRBD1. Germline V CDR1 and CDR2: KGHSH, LQKENI. With 0 bases clipped from V and 7 bases from J, the junction kept 1 base outside the gene matches. The CDR3 totals 14 residues. The CDR3 coding sequence is TGTGCCAGCTCACCACCGGACAGGGGTAATGAGCAGTTCTTC. Its protein is CASSPPDRGNEQFF.

The genes are TRBV10-2 and TRBJ2-7, with 8 positions matching TRBD2. V lost 8 bases to trimming and J lost 2 bases; unmatched junction nucleotides: 5. Germline lookup yields CDR1 WSHSY and CDR2 SAAADI. The CDR3 is made up of 13 amino acids. The CDR3 coding sequence is TGCGCCAGCGGAGTCGGGGGGGCCTACGAGCAGTACTTC. Its protein is CASGVGGAYEQYF.

The chain joins TRBV18 to TRBJ1-4; 10 nucleotides match TRBD1. Germline assignment: CDR1 KGHSH and CDR2 LQKENI. The V segment lost 6 bases and the J segment 3 bases; nucleotides outside the gene matches: 10. The CDR3 runs 17 residues. The CDR3 loop reads CASSPDRGLVANEKLFF. In nucleotides, the CDR3 is TGTGCCAGCTCGCCCGACAGGGGGCTGGTTGCTAATGAAAAACTGTTTTTT.

The chain employs TRBV18 and TRBJ2-5; no clear D. This CDR3 has 14 residues. V was pared by 0 bases and J by 2 bases, with 7 bases between. CDR1 and CDR2 from the germline V gene are KGHSH and LQKENI. The DNA of the CDR3 is TGTGCCAGCTCACCACCGACTCCACAAGAGACCCAGTACTTC. This codes for CASSPPTPQETQYF.

Here the CDR3 reads CASSSRDNYNSPLHF. Here the CDR3 DNA reads TGTGCCAGCAGCTCCCGGGACAACTATAATTCACCCCTCCACTTT. V usage is TRBV5-5 and J usage is TRBJ1-6, with a weak D call TRBD1 (6 bases). Germline CDR1 is SGHKS and CDR2 is YYEKEE (reference sequence). Trimming pared 3 bases from V and 3 bases from J, leaving 10 bases between. The CDR3 loop spans 15 amino acids.

The genes are TRBV5-6 and TRBJ2-3, with TRBD2 identical over 7 bases. The CDR3 sequence is 15 residues long. Germline V lookup: CDR1 SGHDT, CDR2 YYEEEE. Trimming took 1 base from V and 2 from J; bases not matched to a gene: 4. The CDR3 is CASSLRGTNTDTQYF. CDR3 in DNA: TGTGCCAGCAGCTTGCGGGGGACTAACACAGATACGCAGTATTTT.